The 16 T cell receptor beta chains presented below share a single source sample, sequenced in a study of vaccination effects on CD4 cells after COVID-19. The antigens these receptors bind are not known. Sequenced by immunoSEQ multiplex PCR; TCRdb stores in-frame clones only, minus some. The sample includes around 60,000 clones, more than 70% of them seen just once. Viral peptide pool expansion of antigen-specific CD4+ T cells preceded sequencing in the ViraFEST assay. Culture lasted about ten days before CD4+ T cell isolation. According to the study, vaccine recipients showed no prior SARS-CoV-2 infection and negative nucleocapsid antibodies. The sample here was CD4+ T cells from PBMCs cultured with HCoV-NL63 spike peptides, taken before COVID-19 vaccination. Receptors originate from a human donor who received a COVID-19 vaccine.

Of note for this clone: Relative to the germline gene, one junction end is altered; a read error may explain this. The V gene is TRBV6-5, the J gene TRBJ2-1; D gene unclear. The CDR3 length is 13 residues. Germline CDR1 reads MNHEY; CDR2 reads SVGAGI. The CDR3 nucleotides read TGTGTCAGCCGAACCGCCCCCTACAATGAGCAGTTCTTC. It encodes CVSRTAPYNEQFF.

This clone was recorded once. CDR3 nucleotides: TGTGCCAGCAGCACGAGGCAATTTTCTAACACCGGGGAGCTGTTTTTT. It yields the protein CASSTRQFSNTGELFF. This chain connects TRBV5-6 to TRBJ2-2; unclear D gene. The ends were cut back, 4 bases at V and 2 bases at J, with 15 bases in the middle. Germline CDR1 is SGHDT and CDR2 is YYEEEE. This CDR3 has 16 residues.

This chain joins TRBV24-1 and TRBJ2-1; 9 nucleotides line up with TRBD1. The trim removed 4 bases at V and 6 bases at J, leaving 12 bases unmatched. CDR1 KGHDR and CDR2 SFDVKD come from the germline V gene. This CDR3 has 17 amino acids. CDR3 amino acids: CATSDSRNRGRPNEQFF. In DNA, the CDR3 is TGTGCCACCAGTGACTCTCGGAACAGGGGGCGCCCCAATGAGCAGTTCTTC.

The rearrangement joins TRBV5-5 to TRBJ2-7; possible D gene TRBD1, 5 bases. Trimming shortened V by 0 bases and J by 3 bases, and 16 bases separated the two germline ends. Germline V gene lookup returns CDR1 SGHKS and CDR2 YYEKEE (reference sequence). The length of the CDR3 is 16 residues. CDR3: CASSLGTSTAYYEQYV. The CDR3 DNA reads TGTGCCAGCAGCTTGGGAACGTCGACAGCCTACTACGAGCAGTACGTC.

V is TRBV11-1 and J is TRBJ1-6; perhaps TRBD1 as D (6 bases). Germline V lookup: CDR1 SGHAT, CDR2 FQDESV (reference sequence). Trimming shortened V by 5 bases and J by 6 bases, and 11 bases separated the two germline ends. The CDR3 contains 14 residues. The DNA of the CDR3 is TGTGCCAGCAGCACCACAGGGTTTAATTCACCCCTCCACTTT. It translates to CASSTTGFNSPLHF. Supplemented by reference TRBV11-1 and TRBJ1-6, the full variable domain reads EAEVAQSPRYKITEKSQAVAFWCDPISGHATLYWYRQILGQGPELLVQFQDESVVDDSQLPKDRFSAERLKGVDSTLKIQPAELGDSAMYLCASSTTGFNSPLHFGNGTRLTVT.

This CDR3 reads CASSYSRRNSPLHF. CDR3 nucleotide sequence: TGTGCCAGCAGTTACTCGCGCAGGAATTCACCCCTCCACTTT. The V gene is TRBV6-5, the J gene TRBJ1-6; no definite D call. V was clipped by 0 bases and J by 7 bases, with 7 bases between them. CDR1 MNHEY and CDR2 SVGAGI come from the germline V gene. There are 14 residues in the CDR3.

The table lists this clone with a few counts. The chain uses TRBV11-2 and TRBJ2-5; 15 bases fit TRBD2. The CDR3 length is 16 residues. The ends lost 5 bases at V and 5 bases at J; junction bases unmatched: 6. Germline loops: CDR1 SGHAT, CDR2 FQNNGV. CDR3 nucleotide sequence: TGTGCCAGCAGCCCTGGACTAGCGGGGGGGCGGGAGACCCAGTACTTC. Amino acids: CASSPGLAGGRETQYF.

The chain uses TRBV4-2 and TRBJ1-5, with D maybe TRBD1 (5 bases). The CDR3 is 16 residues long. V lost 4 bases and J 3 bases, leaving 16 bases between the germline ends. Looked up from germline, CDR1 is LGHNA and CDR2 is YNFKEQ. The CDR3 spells CASSLTWGRDNQPQHF. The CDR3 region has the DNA TGTGCCAGCAGCCTTACGTGGGGCCGCGACAATCAGCCCCAGCATTTT.

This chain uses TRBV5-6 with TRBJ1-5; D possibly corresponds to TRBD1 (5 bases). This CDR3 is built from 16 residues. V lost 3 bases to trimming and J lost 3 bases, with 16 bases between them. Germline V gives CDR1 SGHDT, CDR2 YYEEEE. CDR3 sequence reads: CASSSLGDNYNQPQHF. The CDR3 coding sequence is TGTGCCAGCAGCTCCCTGGGGGATAACTACAATCAGCCCCAGCATTTT.

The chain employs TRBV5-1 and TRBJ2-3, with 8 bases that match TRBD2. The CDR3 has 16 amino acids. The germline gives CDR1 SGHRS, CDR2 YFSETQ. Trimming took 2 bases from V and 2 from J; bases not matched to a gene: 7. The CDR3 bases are TGCGCCAGCAGCTTCGGTTTAGCGGGGACCACAGATACGCAGTATTTT. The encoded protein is CASSFGLAGTTDTQYF. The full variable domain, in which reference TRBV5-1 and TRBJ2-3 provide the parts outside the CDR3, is KAGVTQTPRYLIKTRGQQVTLSCSPISGHRSVSWYQQTPGQGLQFLFEYFSETQRNKGNFPGRFSGRQFSNSRSEMNVSTLELGDSALYLCASSFGLAGTTDTQYFGPGTRLTVL.

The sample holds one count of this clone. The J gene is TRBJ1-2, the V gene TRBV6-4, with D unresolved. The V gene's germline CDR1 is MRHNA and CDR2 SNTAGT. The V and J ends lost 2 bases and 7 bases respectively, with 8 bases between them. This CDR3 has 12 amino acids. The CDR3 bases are TGTGCCAGCAGTGACATATACGGTGGCTACACCTTC. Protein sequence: CASSDIYGGYTF.

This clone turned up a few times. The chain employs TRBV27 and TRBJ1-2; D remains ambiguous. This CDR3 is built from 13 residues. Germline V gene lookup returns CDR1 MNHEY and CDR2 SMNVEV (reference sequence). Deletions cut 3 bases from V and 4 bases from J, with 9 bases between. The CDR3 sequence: CASSLREGYGYTF. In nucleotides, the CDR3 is TGTGCCAGCAGTTTGAGGGAAGGCTATGGCTACACCTTC.

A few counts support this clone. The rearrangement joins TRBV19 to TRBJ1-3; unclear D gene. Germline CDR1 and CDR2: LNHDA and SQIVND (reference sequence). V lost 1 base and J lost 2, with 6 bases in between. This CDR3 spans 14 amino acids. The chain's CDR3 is CASSIGAAGNTIYF. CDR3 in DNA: TGTGCCAGTAGTATAGGGGCCGCTGGAAACACCATATATTTT.

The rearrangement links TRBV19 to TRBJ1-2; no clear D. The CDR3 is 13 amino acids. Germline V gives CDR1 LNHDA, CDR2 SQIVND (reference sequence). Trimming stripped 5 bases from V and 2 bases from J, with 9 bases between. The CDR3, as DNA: TGTGCCAGTAGTTGGTCGCGGAACTATGGCTACACCTTC. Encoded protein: CASSWSRNYGYTF.

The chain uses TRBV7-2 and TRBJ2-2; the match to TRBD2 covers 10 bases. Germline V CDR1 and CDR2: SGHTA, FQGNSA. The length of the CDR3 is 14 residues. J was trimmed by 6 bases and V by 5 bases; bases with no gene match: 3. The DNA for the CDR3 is TGTGCCAGCAGCAGTAGCGGGGGGTCCGGGGAGCTGTTTTTT. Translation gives CASSSSGGSGELFF.

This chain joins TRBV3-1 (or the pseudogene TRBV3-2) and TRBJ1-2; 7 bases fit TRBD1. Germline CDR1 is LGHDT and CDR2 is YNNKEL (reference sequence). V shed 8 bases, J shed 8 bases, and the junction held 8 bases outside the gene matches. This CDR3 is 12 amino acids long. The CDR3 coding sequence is TGTGCCAGCGGTACAGGGGACTGGGGCTACACCTTC. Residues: CASGTGDWGYTF.